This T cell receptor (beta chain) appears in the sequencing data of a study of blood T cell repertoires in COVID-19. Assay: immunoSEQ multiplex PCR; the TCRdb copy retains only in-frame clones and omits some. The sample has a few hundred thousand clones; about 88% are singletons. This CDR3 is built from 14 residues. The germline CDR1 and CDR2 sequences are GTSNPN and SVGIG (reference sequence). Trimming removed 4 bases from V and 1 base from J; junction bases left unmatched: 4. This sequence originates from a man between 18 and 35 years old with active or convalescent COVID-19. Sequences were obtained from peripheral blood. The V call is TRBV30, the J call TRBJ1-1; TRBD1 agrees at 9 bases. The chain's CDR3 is CAWNGGQGNTEAFF. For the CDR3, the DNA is TGTGCCTGGAACGGGGGACAGGGGAACACTGAAGCTTTCTTT.